This record concerns one T cell receptor beta chain sequence. No antigen is known for it. Regarding time point: persistent/refractory GD, antithyroid drugs over 5 years with positive TRAb. From PBMCs, RNA was extracted and then used to make the TCR library. This sample stems from a study of regulatory T cells in long-lasting Graves disease. Study findings and constraints: Persistent Graves' cases showed lower TCR diversity than newly diagnosed cases.

V shed 6 bases, J shed 1 base, and the junction held 2 bases outside the gene matches. The CDR3 consists of 16 residues. CDR1 is SGHAT, CDR2 FQNNGV, per germline. Combining iRepertoire HTBI primers with Arm-PCR of CDR3 regions, the authors built TCR beta libraries. TCRdb fed the multiplex PCR reads into MiXCR, producing one record per CDR3 protein. The table lists some 300,000 distinct CDR3 sequences, 20% to 25% of them singletons. The sample consisted of peripheral blood mononuclear cells (PBMCs), taken when the disease was refractory, from a patient treated with antithyroid drugs. The V call is TRBV11-2, the J call TRBJ2-1, with 14 bases that match TRBD2. The sequence derives from a female donor with Graves disease. In DNA form, the CDR3 reads TGTGCCAGCAGTCGGACTAGCGGGAGGTCCTACAATGAGCAGTTCTTC. Amino acid sequence: CASSRTSGRSYNEQFF.